This is a list of T cell receptor beta chains from one sample in a study of shared clonotypes between healthy human individuals. Generated by immunoSEQ multiplex PCR, the TCRdb table keeps only in-frame clones and is missing some. The sample lists some 500,000 clones; approximately 95% were seen once. The sequencing sample was made of naive CD4+ T cells sorted from blood. These receptors all stem from a woman between 25 and 40 years old in good health. The CDR3 runs from the conserved cysteine through the conserved F or W. The D gene is left open where the match is weak. Some rows mark clone size as missing; the rest say once, few, many or name a class of expanded clone.

>TRBD2|TRBJ2-7|TRBV28|.
TGTGCCAGCAGTTTCAAGCGGGAGGGCAAGTACTTC
CASSFKREGKYF
>TRBD1|TRBJ2-2|TRBV18|.
TGTGCCAGCTCACTTTATGGACAGGGAAACACCGGGGAGCTGTTTTTT
CASSLYGQGNTGELFF
>TRBD2|TRBJ2-7|TRBV2|.
TGTGCCAGCAGTGAATGGAATAGCGGGAGAATGTTGTACGAGCAGTACTTC
CASSEWNSGRMLYEQYF
>.|TRBJ2-6|TRBV18|.
TGTGCCAGCTCCCAGGGCTCTGGGGCCAACGTCCTGACTTTC
CASSQGSGANVLTF
>.|TRBJ1-5|TRBV18|.
TGTGCCAGCTCACCGGGGGGCAATCAGCCCCAGCATTTT
CASSPGGNQPQHF
>TRBD2|TRBJ2-5|TRBV28|.
TGTGCCAGCACCCACGGGACTAGCGGGAGTAGGACCCAGTACTTC
CASTHGTSGSRTQYF
>.|TRBJ2-5|TRBV7-2|once
TGTGCCAGCAGCTTACTCCTACGGGAGACCCAGTACTTC
CASSLLLRETQYF
>.|TRBJ2-4|TRBV30|.
TGTGCCTGGAGTTCCCAGGAGGGGAACATTCAGTACTTC
CAWSSQEGNIQYF
>.|TRBJ2-5|TRBV11-3|.
TGTGCCAGCAGCGACGGATGGTGGGAGACCCAGTACTTC
CASSDGWWETQYF
>.|TRBJ2-3|TRBV28|.
TGTGCCAGCAGTTTGGAGGGCCCCCCAGATACGCAGTATTTT
CASSLEGPPDTQYF
>.|TRBJ1-1|TRBV29-1|.
TGCAGCGTTGAAGATTACGACACTGAAGCTTTCTTT
CSVEDYDTEAFF
>TRBD2|TRBJ2-7|TRBV28|once
TGTGCCAGCAGTCCCTGGGAGGGCCTATCATCCTACGAGCAGTACTTC
CASSPWEGLSSYEQYF
>.|TRBJ2-6|TRBV28|.
TGTGCCAGCAGTAGCCGGAGCTCTGGGGCCAACGTCCTGACTTTC
CASSSRSSGANVLTF
>.|TRBJ1-1|TRBV28|.
TGTGCCAGCAGAGACTTGATATTTCAAGCTTTCTTT
CASRDLIFQAFF
>.|TRBJ1-5|TRBV5-6|.
TGTGCCAGCAGCTTAAGCGGGAATCAGCCCCAGCATTTT
CASSLSGNQPQHF
>TRBD2|TRBJ2-3|TRBV13|.
TGTGCCAGCAGTAAGCGGGACACAGATACGCAGTATTTT
CASSKRDTDTQYF